Listed here are 14 T cell receptor beta chains from one sample, sequenced in a study of T cells in women clearing cervical HPV infection. The table came from immunoSEQ multiplex PCR; TCRdb's copy has only in-frame clones and leaves some out. The record lists 14,000 or so clones, of which the ten most abundant hold under 25%. Material for sequencing was blood buffy coat. These receptors were obtained from a woman between 18 and 70 years old with a cervical HPV16 infection that either progressed to CIN3+ or cleared (not recorded which).

To note about this clone: The read terminates 3 residues before the CDR3 end, so the remaining end is supplied by the germline J gene. The V gene is TRBV4-1, the J gene TRBJ2-7, with 7 bases identical to TRBD2. J lost 2 bases, V lost 4 bases, and 8 bases had no gene match. The V gene's germline CDR1 is MGHRA and CDR2 YSYEKL. This CDR3 spans 15 amino acids. The CDR3 here is CASSPGGGRTYEQYF. The covered CDR3 bases are TGCGCCAGCAGCCCCGGGGGAGGGCGTACCTACGAG.

Comment on this clone: The read finishes 3 residues shy of the CDR3 end, and the germline J gene is used to complete it. The genes are TRBV5-1 and TRBJ1-2; the match to TRBD1 covers 10 bases. This CDR3 is built from 16 residues. The germline V gene encodes CDR1 SGHRS and CDR2 YFSETQ. The CDR3 loop is CASSLAGDRGNPTYTF. The sequenced part of the CDR3 DNA is TGCGCCAGCAGCTTGGCCGGGGACAGGGGAAACCCGACC.

Notes on this clone: The read comes to an end 3 residues before the CDR3 does, leaving the germline J gene to fill in the end. The V call is TRBV12-3 or TRBV12-4, the J call TRBJ1-6, with D maybe TRBD1 (6 bases). Trimming left V 7 bases short and J 7 bases short, with 8 bases between. There are 12 residues in the CDR3. CDR3 in amino acids: CASTQGNSPLHF. The part of the CDR3 DNA that was read is TGTGCCAGCACGCAGGGGAATTCACCC.

CDR3 bases read: TGTGCCAGCAGCACCGCGGGGGGAGGAAGTACTGAA. Translated: CASSTAGGGSTE. The entire CDR3 reads CASSTAGGGSTEAFF. This rearrangement joins TRBV7-9 to TRBJ1-1, with a weak D call TRBD1 (5 bases). The read ends 3 residues shy of where the CDR3 ends; the end is completed using the germline J gene. The CDR3 has 15 amino acids. The germline CDR1 and CDR2 sequences are SEHNR and FQNEAQ (reference sequence). The V gene lost 5 bases and the J gene lost 5 bases, with 18 bases spanning the gap. The full variable domain, completed using reference TRBV7-9 and TRBJ1-1, is DTGVSQNPRHKITKRGQNVTFRCDPISEHNRLYWYRQTLGQGPEFLTYFQNEAQLEKSRLLSDRFSAERPKGSFSTLEIQRTEQGDSAMYLCASSTAGGGSTEAFFGQGTRLTVV.

With respect to this clone: Sequencing ends 3 residues short of the CDR3 end; the germline J gene provides the rest. The V and J genes are TRBV12-3 or TRBV12-4 and TRBJ2-3; 11 nucleotides line up with TRBD2. The CDR3 spans 17 residues. Trimming at V came to 5 bases and at J to 5 bases, leaving 12 bases not matched to a gene. The CDR3 bases that were read are TGTGCCAGCAGTCCCATGTTAGCGGGGGGGCTCGGAGATACG. As protein: CASSPMLAGGLGDT. The CDR3 in full is CASSPMLAGGLGDTQYF.

As to this clone: The read ends 3 residues before the CDR3 terminus; that terminus is restored from the germline J gene. This chain connects TRBV5-6 to TRBJ2-3; a possible D gene is TRBD1 (6 bases). Germline loops: CDR1 SGHDT, CDR2 YYEEEE. The CDR3 loop spans 14 amino acids. The V gene lost 2 bases and the J gene lost 2 bases, with 9 bases spanning the gap. CDR3 bases read: TGTGCCAGCAGCTTCGGACAGCTCACAGATACG. It yields the protein CASSFGQLTDT. The CDR3, in full, reads CASSFGQLTDTQYF.

A word on this clone: The read halts 3 residues ahead of the CDR3 end, with the missing end drawn from the germline J gene. The gene calls are TRBV5-1 and TRBJ2-2, with 8 bases that match TRBD1. Germline lookup yields CDR1 SGHRS and CDR2 YFSETQ. This CDR3 region has 16 residues. The ends lost 3 bases at V and 5 bases at J; junction bases unmatched: 9. The CDR3 here is CASSSGQAGGTGELFF. CDR3 DNA (partial): TGCGCCAGCAGCTCGGGACAGGCCGGAGGGACCGGGGAG. Full variable domain (rest looked up from reference TRBV5-1 and TRBJ2-2): KAGVTQTPRYLIKTRGQQVTLSCSPISGHRSVSWYQQTPGQGLQFLFEYFSETQRNKGNFPGRFSGRQFSNSRSEMNVSTLELGDSALYLCASSSGQAGGTGELFFGEGSRLTVL.

A word on this clone: Read coverage stops 3 residues before the CDR3 terminus; the germline J gene supplies the remainder. This sequence joins TRBV6-2 or TRBV6-3 and TRBJ2-3, with TRBD1 as a possible D gene (6 bases). The CDR3 contains 16 residues. CDR1 is MNHEY and CDR2 is SVGEGT in the germline V gene. Deletions cut 6 bases from V and 3 bases from J, with 19 bases between. The CDR3 bases that were read are TGTGCCAGCAGAGCAAGTGGGGGCTTTAGTACAGATACG. It is translated as CASRASGGFSTDT. The whole CDR3 region reads CASRASGGFSTDTQYF.

Concerning this clone: The CDR3 is cut off 3 residues early in the read; its end comes from the germline J gene. This chain links TRBV30 with TRBJ2-1, with D tentatively TRBD1 (5 bases). Trimming left V 3 bases short and J 6 bases short, with 18 bases between. The length of the CDR3 is 15 residues. Germline V CDR1 and CDR2: GTSNPN, SVGIG (reference sequence). CDR3 sequence reads: CAWRVKGAGVNEQFF. The CDR3 bases that were read are TGTGCCTGGAGGGTAAAAGGGGCTGGGGTCAATGAG.

As for this clone: Read sequence stops 3 residues before the CDR3 end, and the germline J gene provides the missing end. V gene TRBV19 combines with J gene TRBJ1-3; perhaps TRBD1 as D (5 bases). The ends were cut back, 6 bases at V and 4 bases at J, with 10 bases in the middle. This CDR3 is built from 13 residues. Germline lookup yields CDR1 LNHDA and CDR2 SQIVND (reference sequence). The CDR3 reads CASSHGAGNTIYF. CDR3 bases read: TGTGCCAGTAGCCATGGGGCAGGAAACACC.

To note about this clone: The DNA ends 3 residues before the CDR3 does, and the rest of the CDR3 is filled in from the germline J gene. The chain recombines TRBV18 with TRBJ1-2; 8 bases align to TRBD1. Germline CDR1 is KGHSH and CDR2 is LQKENI. The length of the CDR3 is 16 residues. The CDR3 protein is CASSRLTGTGPNDYTF. The DNA read from the CDR3 is TGTGCCAGCTCGCGACTAACCGGGACAGGTCCCAATGAC.

A word on this clone: The CDR3 end is not reached by the read, which stops 3 residues before it; the germline J gene fills it in. This rearrangement joins TRBV5-1 to TRBJ2-7, with 15 bases lining up with TRBD2. Germline V CDR1 and CDR2: SGHRS, YFSETQ. With V trimmed by 3 bases and J by 0 bases, 4 bases remained unmatched. This CDR3 has 17 amino acids. The chain's CDR3 is CASSWTSGGVSSYEQYF. The DNA read from the CDR3 is TGCGCCAGCAGCTGGACTAGCGGGGGGGTGAGCTCCTACGAG. Full variable domain (remainder filled in from reference TRBV5-1 and TRBJ2-7): KAGVTQTPRYLIKTRGQQVTLSCSPISGHRSVSWYQQTPGQGLQFLFEYFSETQRNKGNFPGRFSGRQFSNSRSEMNVSTLELGDSALYLCASSWTSGGVSSYEQYFGPGTRLTVT.

The CDR3 sequence: CASSLVASQETQYF. Incomplete CDR3 DNA: TGCGCCAGCAGCTTGGTGGCTTCTCAAGAGACG. V usage is TRBV5-1 and J usage is TRBJ2-3; D is uncertain. The observed sequence ends 3 residues before the CDR3 terminus, with the missing tail filled in from the germline J gene. This CDR3 is built from 14 residues. The germline V gene encodes CDR1 SGHRS and CDR2 YFSETQ.

As to this clone: The read terminates 3 residues before the CDR3 end, so the remaining end is supplied by the germline J gene. The chain couples TRBV2 to TRBJ2-7, with D possibly TRBD2 on 7 matching bases. The CDR3 consists of 14 residues. The germline V gene has CDR1 SNHLY and CDR2 FYNNEI. V lost 4 bases and J 5 bases, leaving 15 bases between the germline ends. CDR3 in amino acids: CASSASGGSNEQYF. CDR3 DNA (partial): TGTGCCAGCAGTGCTTCGGGGGGCTCAAACGAG. Full variable domain (outside the CDR3, taken from reference TRBV2 and TRBJ2-7): EPEVTQTPSHQVTQMGQEVILRCVPISNHLYFYWYRQILGQKVEFLVSFYNNEISEKSEIFDDQFSVERPDGSNFTLKIRSTKLEDSAMYFCASSASGGSNEQYFGPGTRLTVT.